Below, 14 T cell receptor beta chains from the same sample are listed, as sequenced in a study of blood T cell repertoires in COVID-19. The table came from immunoSEQ multiplex PCR; TCRdb's copy has only in-frame clones and leaves some out. The sample lists approximately 220,000 clones; roughly 80% were seen once. The sample was PBMCs or T cells enriched from blood (not recorded which). These receptor sequences come from a woman aged 50 to 60 who had been exposed to COVID-19.

The chain joins TRBV29-1 to TRBJ2-3; D may correspond to TRBD1 or TRBD2 (5 bases each). V was trimmed by 7 bases and J by 3 bases, leaving 8 bases between them. This CDR3 spans 11 amino acids. In germline, CDR1 is SQVTM, CDR2 ANQGSEA. The CDR3: CSGGSTDTQYF. CDR3 DNA: TGCAGCGGGGGGTCGACAGATACGCAGTATTTT.

The V gene is TRBV25-1, the J gene TRBJ2-7; possible D gene TRBD1, 6 bases. The V end lost 6 bases, the J end lost 2 bases, and 17 bases lay between the germline ends. CDR1 is MGHDK and CDR2 is SYGVNS in the germline V gene. The CDR3 runs 15 residues. This CDR3 reads CASRIQGMATYEQYF. CDR3 coding DNA: TGTGCCAGCAGGATCCAGGGGATGGCGACCTACGAGCAGTACTTC.

This clone showed up just once. The gene calls are TRBV9 and TRBJ2-2; D possibly corresponds to TRBD1 (6 bases). V lost 0 bases to trimming and J lost 9 bases, with 15 bases between them. The CDR3 extends over 15 amino acids. Germline CDR1 SGDLS, CDR2 YYNGEE. The CDR3 sequence is CASSVGSRGIRELFF. CDR3 nucleotide sequence: TGTGCCAGCAGCGTAGGTTCTAGGGGGATCAGGGAGCTGTTTTTT.

This clone was recorded a few times. The chain is built from TRBV7-8 and TRBJ2-1, with D maybe TRBD2 (7 bases). In germline, CDR1 is SGHVS, CDR2 FQNEAQ. V lost 8 bases and J lost 10, with 18 bases in between. CDR3 size: 13 residues. The CDR3 region is CASRRGPWEEQFF. DNA of the CDR3: TGTGCCAGCCGGCGGGGGCCCTGGGAGGAGCAGTTCTTC.

This clone has just a few counts. J is TRBJ2-7 and V is TRBV29-1; 9 bases are a match to TRBD1. Germline CDR1 is SQVTM and CDR2 is ANQGSEA. The CDR3 covers 13 residues. The trim removed 4 bases at V and 7 bases at J, leaving 8 bases unmatched. The CDR3 sequence: CSVATGTGREQYF. CDR3 DNA sequence: TGCAGCGTTGCAACCGGGACAGGGCGGGAGCAGTACTTC.

The chain recombines TRBV24-1 with TRBJ2-3, with 12 bases identical to TRBD1. The CDR3 sequence is 17 residues long. V trimming: 3 bases; J trimming: 4 bases; junction bases outside the gene matches: 7. Germline CDR1 is KGHDR and CDR2 is SFDVKD. DNA for the CDR3: TGTGCCACCAGTGATCATACCGGGACAGGGGGCGCAGATACGCAGTATTTT. Translating it yields CATSDHTGTGGADTQYF.

The V call is TRBV5-1, the J call TRBJ2-6, with D perhaps TRBD1 (5 bases). Germline lookup yields CDR1 SGHRS and CDR2 YFSETQ. There are 15 residues in the CDR3. Trimming stripped 1 base from V and 0 bases from J, with 5 bases between. The CDR3 loop is CASSLRGSGANVLTF. DNA of the CDR3: TGCGCCAGCAGCTTGAGGGGCTCTGGGGCCAACGTCCTGACTTTC.

The chain couples TRBV6-5 to TRBJ2-7; D is unclear. The V end was cut by 6 bases, the J end by 9 bases, with 18 bases between. The CDR3 is 13 amino acids. CDR1 and CDR2 from the germline V gene are MNHEY and SVGAGI. The CDR3 is CASREPDRLGQYF. The CDR3 nucleotides read TGTGCCAGCAGGGAGCCAGACCGCCTCGGGCAGTACTTC.

The chain joins TRBV7-9 to TRBJ1-6; D not resolved. The ends were cut back, 5 bases at V and 10 bases at J, with 15 bases in the middle. Germline V gives CDR1 SEHNR, CDR2 FQNEAQ (reference sequence). The CDR3 covers 14 residues. The CDR3 coding sequence is TGTGCCAGCAGCCCCCTCTCCCCGGGGTCACCCCTCCACTTT. This codes for CASSPLSPGSPLHF.

V and J are TRBV28 and TRBJ1-4; D is possibly TRBD1 (5 bases). V lost 6 bases, J lost 0 bases, and 8 bases lay in between. Germline values: CDR1 MDHEN, CDR2 SYDVKM. This CDR3 has 14 amino acids. DNA for the CDR3: TGTGCCAGCAGATTCAGGGCAACTAATGAAAAACTGTTTTTT. This sequence encodes CASRFRATNEKLFF.

The chain employs TRBV19 and TRBJ1-4; 9 bases are a match to TRBD1. The CDR3 covers 16 residues. Germline CDR1 is LNHDA and CDR2 is SQIVND (reference sequence). V shed 3 bases and J 2 bases; nucleotides not matched to a gene: 4. The chain's CDR3 is CASSILGQGTNEKLFF. The CDR3 DNA reads as TGTGCCAGTAGTATCTTGGGACAGGGCACTAATGAAAAACTGTTTTTT.

The CDR3 sequence: CASSLYSGGAVETQYF. In nucleotides, the CDR3 is TGTGCCAGCAGCTTGTACAGCGGGGGGGCCGTGGAGACCCAGTACTTC. The genes are TRBV5-4 and TRBJ2-5; 10 nucleotides agree with TRBD2. J lost 5 bases, V lost 1 base, and 8 bases had no gene match. Germline values: CDR1 SGHNT, CDR2 YYREEE (reference sequence). CDR3 length: 16 amino acids. Variable domain in full (rest from reference TRBV5-4 and TRBJ2-5): ETGVTQSPTHLIKTRGQQVTLRCSSQSGHNTVSWYQQALGQGPQFIFQYYREEENGRGNFPPRFSGLQFPNYSSELNVNALELDDSALYLCASSLYSGGAVETQYFGPGTRLLVL.

This sequence joins TRBV6-5 and TRBJ1-2; possibly TRBD1 for D (5 bases). The CDR3 extends over 12 amino acids. The germline V gene encodes CDR1 MNHEY and CDR2 SVGAGI. V was cut by 10 bases and J by 4 bases, with 13 bases left in between. The CDR3 spells CATRQYPYGYTF. The CDR3 coding sequence is TGTGCCACACGACAGTACCCCTATGGCTACACCTTC.

The V gene is TRBV7-9, the J gene TRBJ1-1, with D possibly being TRBD1 (6 bases). The CDR3 extends over 16 amino acids. Germline CDR1 reads SEHNR; CDR2 reads FQNEAQ (reference sequence). Trimming shortened V by 3 bases and J by 1 base, and 15 bases separated the two germline ends. CDR3 DNA: TGTGCCAGCAGCTTGGGTTCAGGGGATTGGAACACTGAAGCTTTCTTT. This translates into CASSLGSGDWNTEAFF.